This T cell receptor (beta chain) appears in the sequencing data of a study of OX40 agonist ivuxolimab in advanced cancers. Overall study results and limits: Some of the nonresponding patients also showed low levels of normalized T-cell clonal expansion.

Remarks on this clone: As yet, its antigen is unknown.

Profiling relied on immunoSEQ multiplex PCR, and the TCRdb table lists in-frame clones only, not all of them. The data hold about 86,000 clones, with about 90% observed a single time. The length of the CDR3 is 14 residues. CDR1 is SEHNR and CDR2 is FQNEAQ in the germline V gene (reference sequence). V lost 1 base, J lost 7 bases, and 7 bases stayed unmatched. The sequenced sample was CD4+ or CD8+ T cells sorted from blood, obtained in a trial of the OX40 agonist ivuxolimab. This chain connects TRBV7-9 to TRBJ2-7, with TRBD1 matching 7 bases. This receptor was identified in an adult with an advanced solid tumor such as melanoma, head and neck, liver or kidney cancer. The CDR3 sequence: CASSLVGQAEEQYF. As DNA, the CDR3 is TGTGCCAGCAGCTTAGTCGGACAGGCTGAGGAGCAGTACTTC.